This T cell receptor beta chain comes out of a study of T cell repertoires and HLA-DP antigens. Study-level points and caveats: Against both alloantigens, CD137+ clonality was similar, 0.35 to 0.45.

CDR1 is MNHNY and CDR2 is SVGAGI in the germline V gene (reference sequence). Trimming cost V 2 bases and J 8 bases; bases outside gene matches: 3. The CDR3 covers 14 residues. Points on this clone: Its antigen remains unidentified.

Clones were sequenced by immunoSEQ multiplex PCR, and TCRdb holds only the in-frame ones, with some missing. The data show approximately 86,000 clones, 86% seen once. Untouched CD4+ T cells were isolated by negative selection, averaging approximately 98% purity. Material: CD4+ T cells from PBMCs. The TCR was taken from a man aged 50 to 59 in good health and CMV-seronegative. The V gene is TRBV6-6, the J gene TRBJ1-4; 9 nucleotides agree with TRBD1. CDR3 protein: CASSYGTGNEKLFF. DNA of the CDR3: TGTGCCAGCAGTTACGGGACAGGGAACGAAAAACTGTTTTTT.